A selection of T cell receptor beta chains follows, all from one sample in a study of OX40 agonist ivuxolimab in advanced cancers. Profiled with immunoSEQ multiplex PCR; TCRdb holds only in-frame clones, not every one. The table records around 60,000 clones, approximately 81% of them present only once. Specimen: CD4+ or CD8+ T cells sorted from blood, collected in a trial of the OX40 agonist ivuxolimab. The receptors come from an adult with an advanced solid tumor such as melanoma, head and neck, liver or kidney cancer. The CDR3 runs from the conserved cysteine through the conserved F or W. The order of the fields is CDR3 DNA, CDR3 protein, V gene, clone size, J gene, D gene. D genes are given only for firm matches. Some rows mark clone size as missing; the rest say once, few, many or name a class of expanded clone.

CDR3 DNA: TGTGCCAGCAGCTTTGACAGACCCTACGAGCAGTACTTC; CDR3 protein: CASSFDRPYEQYF; V gene: TRBV5-6; clone size: NA; J gene: TRBJ2-7; D gene: NA
CDR3 DNA: TGTGCCAGTAGTTCAAGGGGGGGATATCAGCCCCAGCATTTT; CDR3 protein: CASSSRGGYQPQHF; V gene: TRBV19; clone size: NA; J gene: TRBJ1-5; D gene: NA
CDR3 DNA: TGTGCCAGCAGCCCTGGGACAGGGGCAGATACGCAGTATTTT; CDR3 protein: CASSPGTGADTQYF; V gene: TRBV5-4; clone size: NA; J gene: TRBJ2-3; D gene: TRBD1
CDR3 DNA: TGTGCCACCGCCGGCATGAGGAGCAATCAGCCCCAGCATTTT; CDR3 protein: CATAGMRSNQPQHF; V gene: TRBV15; clone size: NA; J gene: TRBJ1-5; D gene: NA
CDR3 DNA: TGTGCCAGCAGTTTATTGAGACAGGGTTACGAGCAGTACTTC; CDR3 protein: CASSLLRQGYEQYF; V gene: TRBV28; clone size: NA; J gene: TRBJ2-7; D gene: TRBD1
CDR3 DNA: TGTGCCTGGAGAAAGGGACAGCCGAATGAAAAACTGTTTTTT; CDR3 protein: CAWRKGQPNEKLFF; V gene: TRBV30; clone size: NA; J gene: TRBJ1-4; D gene: TRBD1
CDR3 DNA: TGTGCCAGCAATCCGGGGACTAGCGGAGCAGATACGCAGTATTTT; CDR3 protein: CASNPGTSGADTQYF; V gene: TRBV6-1; clone size: NA; J gene: TRBJ2-3; D gene: TRBD2
CDR3 DNA: TGCGCCAGCAGTCTCACTAGCGGGACTTACGCAGATACGCAGTATTTT; CDR3 protein: CASSLTSGTYADTQYF; V gene: TRBV4-1; clone size: NA; J gene: TRBJ2-3; D gene: TRBD2
CDR3 DNA: TGTGCCAGCAGCTTGAGAGCGAACACTGAAGCTTTCTTT; CDR3 protein: CASSLRANTEAFF; V gene: TRBV7-2; clone size: NA; J gene: TRBJ1-1; D gene: NA
CDR3 DNA: TGTGCCTGGAGTTTCCCATCGGGGGGAGGCAATCAGCCCCAGCATTTT; CDR3 protein: CAWSFPSGGGNQPQHF; V gene: TRBV30; clone size: NA; J gene: TRBJ1-5; D gene: NA
CDR3 DNA: TGTGCCAGCCTCAGGGTGAACACTGAAGCTTTCTTT; CDR3 protein: CASLRVNTEAFF; V gene: TRBV7-2; clone size: NA; J gene: TRBJ1-1; D gene: NA
CDR3 DNA: TGTGCCAGCAGCCCCAGGAGGGACCAGTACACAGATACGCAGTATTTT; CDR3 protein: CASSPRRDQYTDTQYF; V gene: TRBV27; clone size: NA; J gene: TRBJ2-3; D gene: NA
CDR3 DNA: TGCGCCAGCAGCCCCGGGACCCGCACAGATACGCAGTATTTT; CDR3 protein: CASSPGTRTDTQYF; V gene: TRBV5-1; clone size: NA; J gene: TRBJ2-3; D gene: NA
CDR3 DNA: TGTGCCAGCAGCTTGGCCCTAGCGGGAACCTACGAGCAGTACTTC; CDR3 protein: CASSLALAGTYEQYF; V gene: TRBV5-4; clone size: NA; J gene: TRBJ2-7; D gene: TRBD2
CDR3 DNA: TGTGCCAGCTCACCGGGGCGGGACGCTGAAGCTTTCTTT; CDR3 protein: CASSPGRDAEAFF; V gene: TRBV18; clone size: NA; J gene: TRBJ1-1; D gene: NA
CDR3 DNA: TGTGCCAGCAGCCGCCGGGACGGCCTAGTCGGGTTGGCCCTCCACTTT; CDR3 protein: CASSRRDGLVGLALHF; V gene: TRBV7-9; clone size: few; J gene: TRBJ1-6; D gene: NA
CDR3 DNA: TGTGCCAGCAGCGTGTTAGCGGGAGGTTGGAATGAGCAGTTCTTC; CDR3 protein: CASSVLAGGWNEQFF; V gene: TRBV9; clone size: NA; J gene: TRBJ2-1; D gene: TRBD2
CDR3 DNA: TGCAGTGCTACCACCCCCGGCGAGCAGTACTTC; CDR3 protein: CSATTPGEQYF; V gene: TRBV20-1; clone size: NA; J gene: TRBJ2-7; D gene: NA